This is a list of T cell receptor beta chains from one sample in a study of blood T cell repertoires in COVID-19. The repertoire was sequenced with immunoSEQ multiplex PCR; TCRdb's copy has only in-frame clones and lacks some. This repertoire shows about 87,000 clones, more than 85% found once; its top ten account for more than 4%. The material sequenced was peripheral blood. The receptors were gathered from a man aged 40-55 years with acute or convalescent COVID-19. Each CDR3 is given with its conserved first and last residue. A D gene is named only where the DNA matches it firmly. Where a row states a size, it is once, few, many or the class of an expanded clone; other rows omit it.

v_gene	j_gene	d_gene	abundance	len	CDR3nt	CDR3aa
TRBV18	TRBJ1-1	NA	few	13	TGTGCCAGCTCATATGCAGGGTACACTGAAGCTTTCTTT	CASSYAGYTEAFF
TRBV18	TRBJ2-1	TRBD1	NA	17	TGTGCCAGCTCACGCTACTCACCGGGACAGGGGAGGAATGAGCAGTTCTTC	CASSRYSPGQGRNEQFF
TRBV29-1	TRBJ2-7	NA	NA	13	TGCAGCGTTGAAGGGACAGCGCACTACGAGCAGTACTTC	CSVEGTAHYEQYF
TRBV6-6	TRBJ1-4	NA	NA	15	TGTGCCAGCAGTTACGGGCAGGTTGCTAATGAAAAACTGTTTTTT	CASSYGQVANEKLFF
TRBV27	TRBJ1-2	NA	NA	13	TGTGCCAGCAGTTTATCGGGGGCGGGTGGCTACACCTTC	CASSLSGAGGYTF
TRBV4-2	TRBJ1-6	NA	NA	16	TGTGCCAGCAGCCAGGGCTCCGGACAGAGGAATTCACCCCTCCACTTT	CASSQGSGQRNSPLHF
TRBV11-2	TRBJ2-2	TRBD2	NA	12	TGTGCCAGCACCCGGGGGGGCGGGGAGCTGTTTTTT	CASTRGGGELFF
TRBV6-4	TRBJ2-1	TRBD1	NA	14	TGTGCCAGCAGTTGGACAGGGAGTGAGAGTGAGCAGTTCTTC	CASSWTGSESEQFF
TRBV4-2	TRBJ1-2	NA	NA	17	TGTGCCAGCAGCCAACTTCATCTTACAGGGCTGAACTATGGCTACACCTTC	CASSQLHLTGLNYGYTF
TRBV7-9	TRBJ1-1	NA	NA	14	TGTGCCAGCAGCTTAGGGCAGGGTCGGACTGAAGCTTTCTTT	CASSLGQGRTEAFF
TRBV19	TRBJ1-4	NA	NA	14	TGTGCCAGTAGTCCCCAGGGGAAGGAAGAAAAACTGTTTTTT	CASSPQGKEEKLFF
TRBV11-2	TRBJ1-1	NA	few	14	TGTGCCAGCAGCTTAGTCAGGGTGGGCACTGAAGCTTTCTTT	CASSLVRVGTEAFF
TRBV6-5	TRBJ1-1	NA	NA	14	TGTGCCAGTCCCAAAATGGGCAGGGCCACTGAAGCTTTCTTT	CASPKMGRATEAFF
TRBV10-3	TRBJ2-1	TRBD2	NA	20	TGTGCCATCAGTGAGTCGGGGACTAGCGGGGGGCCAAGCTCCTACAATGAGCAGTTCTTC	CAISESGTSGGPSSYNEQFF
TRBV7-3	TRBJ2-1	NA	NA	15	TGTGCCAGCAGCGTACTACCGACTGTCTACAATGAGCAGTTCTTC	CASSVLPTVYNEQFF
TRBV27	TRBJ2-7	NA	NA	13	TGTGCCAGCAGTTTAGGACAAGACTACGAGCAGTACTTC	CASSLGQDYEQYF
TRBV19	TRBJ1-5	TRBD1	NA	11	TGTGCCAGTAGTAACAGGGGGGAACAGCATTTT	CASSNRGEQHF
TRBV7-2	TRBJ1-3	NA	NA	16	TGTGCCAGCAGCTTAAGCGGGCCCCGCTCTGGAAACACCATATATTTT	CASSLSGPRSGNTIYF
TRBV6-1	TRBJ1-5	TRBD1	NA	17	TGTGCCAGCAGTGAATTCGGCCCGACAGGGGGCCGTCAGCCCCAGCATTTT	CASSEFGPTGGRQPQHF
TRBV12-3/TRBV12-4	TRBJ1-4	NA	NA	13	TGTGCCAGCAGTTTGACAGTTAATGAAAAACTGTTTTTT	CASSLTVNEKLFF
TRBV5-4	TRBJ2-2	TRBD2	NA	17	TGTGCCAGCAGCTTGGCACGGGGGGGCCGACGGACCGGGGAGCTGTTTTTT	CASSLARGGRRTGELFF
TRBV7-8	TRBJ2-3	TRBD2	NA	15	TGTGCCAGCAGCTTAGGAAGCGGGGTCACAGATACGCAGTATTTT	CASSLGSGVTDTQYF
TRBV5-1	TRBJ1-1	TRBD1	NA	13	TGCGCCAGCAGCTTTACAGGGGTGACTGAAGCTTTCTTT	CASSFTGVTEAFF
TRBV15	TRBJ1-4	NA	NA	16	TGTGCCACCAGCAGAGATCAGTCAAGTACTAATGAAAAACTGTTTTTT	CATSRDQSSTNEKLFF
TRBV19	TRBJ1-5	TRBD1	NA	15	TGTGCCAGTAGTACCCTCGACAGGGGTAATCAGCCCCAGCATTTT	CASSTLDRGNQPQHF
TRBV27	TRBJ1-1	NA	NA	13	TGTGCCAGCAGTTTGACAGCAGCGACTGAAGCTTTCTTT	CASSLTAATEAFF
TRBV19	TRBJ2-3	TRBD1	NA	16	TGTGCCAGTAGTTCAAATCGGGACAGACCCACAGATACGCAGTATTTT	CASSSNRDRPTDTQYF